These 17 T cell receptor beta chains were sequenced from one sample in a study of CD8 T cells in ankylosing spondylitis. TCRdb re-called the 5' RACE reads through MiXCR, storing one row per CDR3 protein. The sample comprises about 250,000 distinct CDR3 sequences, roughly a quarter of which are singletons, and approximately 0.61% rests with the top ten. Sequenced input: blood, either unsorted or a sorted T cell fraction (not recorded which). The receptors were sampled from a male donor with ankylosing spondylitis or in good health (not recorded which).

This chain links TRBV6-5 with TRBJ1-2; tentative D call: TRBD1 (6 bases). CDR1 and CDR2 (germline): MNHEY, SVGAGI. V was shortened by 4 bases and J by 7 bases, with 16 bases between the two germline ends. The CDR3 totals 14 residues. The CDR3 sequence is CASSSTGLGGGYTF. The CDR3 bases are TGTGCCAGCAGTTCCACAGGGCTAGGGGGTGGCTACACCTTC.

This clonotype was recorded at least ten times. The chain joins TRBV5-5 to TRBJ1-4; TRBD1 aligns across 11 bases. The ends lost 0 bases at V and 7 bases at J; junction bases unmatched: 5. Germline CDR1 and CDR2: SGHKS and YYEKEE (reference sequence). The CDR3 totals 16 residues. The CDR3 region is CASSLAGGTGGEKLFF. The CDR3 bases are TGTGCCAGCAGCTTGGCCGGGGGGACAGGGGGTGAAAAACTGTTTTTT. Complete variable domain (other parts from reference TRBV5-5 and TRBJ1-4): DAGVTQSPTHLIKTRGQQVTLRCSPISGHKSVSWYQQVLGQGPQFIFQYYEKEERGRGNFPDRFSARQFPNYSSELNVNALLLGDSALYLCASSLAGGTGGEKLFFGSGTQLSVL.

This clonotype has only a few counts. This chain links TRBV11-2 with TRBJ1-1; weak D call: TRBD1 (5 bases). Deletions cut 1 base from V and 3 bases from J, with 12 bases between. The CDR3 loop spans 15 amino acids. Germline values: CDR1 SGHAT, CDR2 FQNNGV. This CDR3 is CASSLGGAGDTEAFF. CDR3 bases: TGTGCCAGCAGCTTAGGAGGGGCGGGGGACACTGAAGCTTTCTTT.

This clonotype was recorded a few times. The gene calls are TRBV29-1 and TRBJ2-1, with 12 nucleotides matching TRBD2. Germline V gene data show CDR1 as SQVTM and CDR2 as ANQGSEA. The J segment lost 6 bases and the V segment lost 4 bases, leaving 4 bases of the junction unmatched. The CDR3 has 14 amino acids. The CDR3 DNA reads TGCAGCGTTGGGCTAGCGGGGGGGAGCAATGAGCAGTTCTTC. Its protein product is CSVGLAGGSNEQFF.

The chain joins TRBV27 to TRBJ2-1; 10 bases map to TRBD2. J was trimmed by 8 bases and V by 1 base; bases with no gene match: 11. Germline V CDR1 and CDR2: MNHEY, SMNVEV (reference sequence). The CDR3 extends over 17 amino acids. The CDR3 region has the DNA TGTGCCAGCAGTTTATTGCCTAGCGGGGGTGTCCTCGATGAGCAGTTCTTC. It yields the protein CASSLLPSGGVLDEQFF.

The chain joins TRBV7-2 to TRBJ2-7; D gene uncertain. The germline CDR1 and CDR2 sequences are SGHTA and FQGNSA. Trimming cost V 7 bases and J 2 bases, with 15 bases left between them. The CDR3 consists of 14 residues. This CDR3 is CASTPDVGTYEQYF. The CDR3 nucleotides read TGTGCCAGCACTCCTGATGTGGGGACCTACGAGCAGTACTTC.

This clonotype was observed at least ten times. The J gene is TRBJ1-4, the V gene TRBV12-3 or TRBV12-4; D remains unclear. Trimming left V 6 bases short and J 7 bases short, with 9 bases between. The CDR3 loop spans 12 amino acids. CDR3 bases: TGTGCCAGCAGCACTCGTAGTGAAAAACTGTTTTTT. Protein product: CASSTRSEKLFF.

This clonotype was counted many times. The chain uses TRBV5-6 and TRBJ2-4, with D perhaps TRBD1 or TRBD2 (5 bases each). The CDR3 totals 16 residues. V gave up 0 bases and J gave up 5 bases, with 15 bases separating them. CDR1 and CDR2 (germline): SGHDT, YYEEEE. CDR3 in amino acids: CASSLVYGSRENIQYF. The CDR3 bases are TGTGCCAGCAGCTTGGTATATGGGAGCAGGGAAAACATTCAGTACTTC.

This clonotype has more than one count but fewer than ten. The chain recombines TRBV10-3 with TRBJ2-3; D is unclear. V lost 0 bases and J 4 bases, leaving 11 bases between the germline ends. Per the germline V gene, CDR1 is ENHRY and CDR2 is SYGVKD. CDR3 size: 15 residues. The CDR3 bases are TGTGCCATCAGTGAGTCTGCCCAGGCGGCAGATACGCAGTATTTT. Its translation is CAISESAQAADTQYF.

At least ten counts were recorded for this clonotype. The CDR3 DNA reads as TGTGCCAGCAGTTTTGTGGGAACGAATCAGCCCCAGCATTTT. It is translated as CASSFVGTNQPQHF. The gene calls are TRBV28 and TRBJ1-5, with D unclear. Trimming removed 3 bases at V and 4 bases at J, with 10 bases between. The CDR3 runs to 14 residues. Germline-derived CDR1 and CDR2 are MDHEN and SYDVKM.

The CDR3 DNA follows: TGCAGTGCTTCGACTAGCGGGGGTGGGGAGACCCAGTACTTC. Amino acid sequence: CSASTSGGGETQYF. The chain recombines TRBV20-1 with TRBJ2-5; TRBD2 matches at 12 bases. From germline, CDR1 is DFQATT and CDR2 SNEGSKA (reference sequence). The CDR3 length is 14 residues. V lost 5 bases to trimming and J lost 5 bases; unmatched junction nucleotides: 6.

This chain links TRBV20-1 with TRBJ2-1; TRBD2 matches at 12 bases. The CDR3 is 14 residues long. Germline V gene lookup returns CDR1 DFQATT and CDR2 SNEGSKA (reference sequence). V lost 6 bases and J lost 8; bases outside the gene matches: 8. The CDR3 DNA reads TGCAGTGCGGACCTAGCGGGGGGGCCTGATGAGCAGTTCTTC. Translation: CSADLAGGPDEQFF.

This clonotype has a handful of counts. The chain links TRBV12-3 or TRBV12-4 to TRBJ1-5; D unresolved. V was pared by 6 bases and J by 9 bases, with 15 bases between. The CDR3 has 13 amino acids. DNA for the CDR3: TGTGCCAGCAGCAAAGACGGGTTTCGGCCCCAGCATTTT. Its protein product is CASSKDGFRPQHF.

This clonotype was seen only a few times. V is TRBV20-1 and J is TRBJ1-4; no clear D gene. Trimming shortened V by 0 bases and J by 8 bases, and 10 bases separated the two germline ends. The CDR3 has 13 residues. The germline gives CDR1 DFQATT, CDR2 SNEGSKA (reference sequence). The CDR3 DNA reads TGCAGTGCTAGAGACCCGATTGACGAAAAACTGTTTTTT. Amino acids: CSARDPIDEKLFF.

V is TRBV20-1 and J is TRBJ2-5; TRBD1 matches at 9 bases. From germline, CDR1 is DFQATT and CDR2 SNEGSKA (reference sequence). J lost 5 bases, V lost 2 bases, and 9 bases had no gene match. The CDR3 totals 15 residues. CDR3 DNA sequence: TGCAGTGCTAGAATACCGACAGGACAGGGGGAGACCCAGTACTTC. This encodes CSARIPTGQGETQYF.

The chain employs TRBV20-1 and TRBJ2-2; D possibly corresponds to TRBD2 (7 bases). V gave up 0 bases and J gave up 4 bases, with 15 bases separating them. Germline CDR1 is DFQATT and CDR2 is SNEGSKA (reference sequence). The CDR3 spans 16 residues. CDR3 sequence (DNA): TGCAGTGCTAGAGACTTGAGGGGGGGCCGCACCGGGGAGCTGTTTTTT. This encodes CSARDLRGGRTGELFF.

The rearrangement links TRBV20-1 to TRBJ2-7; D possibly corresponds to TRBD1 (6 bases). Germline assignment: CDR1 DFQATT and CDR2 SNEGSKA (reference sequence). The CDR3 has 15 amino acids. Between the trimmed V and J ends, which lost 7 bases and 0 bases, there was a span of 19 bases. The CDR3 bases are TGCAGTGAACAGCCGGGACATCTCGACTCCTACGAGCAGTACTTC. Amino acids: CSEQPGHLDSYEQYF.